The 32 T cell receptor beta chains presented below share a single source sample, sequenced in a study of blood T cell repertoires in COVID-19. The data were produced by immunoSEQ multiplex PCR, yet TCRdb's version contains in-frame clones alone and is incomplete. The sample records tens of thousands of clones, 74% being singletons. Input material: peripheral blood. These receptors all come from a human donor with acute or convalescent COVID-19. The donor label of this sample is uncertain.

This clone was counted once. CDR3 protein: CASSRSSGGADTQYF. The CDR3 coding sequence is TGTGCCAGCAGCCGCTCGAGCGGGGGCGCAGATACGCAGTATTTT. The V gene is TRBV7-3, the J gene TRBJ2-3; 8 bases agree with TRBD2. Losses at the gene ends were 5 bases for V and 4 bases for J; bases not matched to a gene: 8. The CDR3 totals 15 residues. In germline, CDR1 is SGHTA, CDR2 FQGTGA.

The rearrangement joins TRBV10-3 to TRBJ1-2; 7 bases line up with TRBD1. Germline loops: CDR1 ENHRY, CDR2 SYGVKD. V lost 2 bases and J lost 2; bases outside the gene matches: 11. This CDR3 contains 17 residues. The CDR3 loop is CAISEPPGQPSNYGYTF. CDR3 coding DNA: TGTGCCATCAGTGAGCCGCCGGGACAGCCATCCAACTATGGCTACACCTTC.

This clone was observed a handful of times. The chain employs TRBV7-2 and TRBJ2-5; 8 nucleotides line up with TRBD2. The junction had 5 bases not matched to a gene; V was cut back by 1 base and J by 1 base. Germline V lookup: CDR1 SGHTA, CDR2 FQGNSA. There are 16 residues in the CDR3. The CDR3 sequence: CASSLGVGTSQETQYF. As DNA, the CDR3 is TGTGCCAGCAGCTTAGGGGTAGGGACTAGCCAAGAGACCCAGTACTTC.

Regarding this clone: An end of the junction differs from the germline gene, which may be a read error. The chain links TRBV4-1 to TRBJ2-3; perhaps TRBD2 as D (6 bases). The germline gives CDR1 MGHRA, CDR2 YSYEKL. The CDR3 has 19 amino acids. In DNA, the CDR3 is TGCGCCAGCAGGCAAGCCCTGCGGGGCCCAATCCGTGGCACAGATACGCAGTATTTT. It encodes CASRQALRGPIRGTDTQYF.

This clone was observed a single time. This chain connects TRBV2 to TRBJ1-6, with D possibly being TRBD1 (5 bases). V dropped 6 bases and J dropped 4 bases, with 19 bases sitting between them. This CDR3 has 17 residues. The germline CDR1 and CDR2 sequences are SNHLY and FYNNEI. This CDR3 reads CASRPSRGGFYNSPLHF. As DNA, the CDR3 is TGTGCCAGCAGACCCAGTAGGGGAGGGTTTTATAATTCACCCCTCCACTTT.

V gene TRBV5-1 combines with J gene TRBJ2-2, with D tentatively TRBD2 (5 bases). V gave up 0 bases and J gave up 7 bases, with 10 bases separating them. The CDR3 runs 14 residues. Germline V lookup: CDR1 SGHRS, CDR2 YFSETQ. As DNA, the CDR3 is TGCGCCAGCAGCTTGGCCCCTGAGGGCGGGGAGCTGTTTTTT. Its protein product is CASSLAPEGGELFF.

This clone appeared once. This rearrangement joins TRBV5-6 to TRBJ2-7; 8 bases map to TRBD2. V lost 3 bases, J lost 3 bases, and 5 bases stayed unmatched. Germline V lookup: CDR1 SGHDT, CDR2 YYEEEE. This CDR3 is built from 14 residues. The CDR3 protein is CASSSPGGLYEQYV. The CDR3 DNA reads TGTGCCAGCAGCTCCCCGGGAGGGCTCTACGAGCAGTACGTC.

This clone was counted once. This sequence joins TRBV9 and TRBJ2-5, with D possibly being TRBD2 (6 bases). The CDR3 totals 14 residues. CDR1 and CDR2 from the germline V gene are SGDLS and YYNGEE. V was pared by 4 bases and J by 5 bases, with 15 bases between. The CDR3 protein is CASSLESSEETQYF. In DNA, the CDR3 is TGTGCCAGCAGCTTAGAGTCTAGCGAGGAGACCCAGTACTTC.

The V call is TRBV7-9, the J call TRBJ2-5; 10 bases agree with TRBD1. Germline CDR1 reads SEHNR; CDR2 reads FQNEAQ (reference sequence). The junction had 3 bases not matched to a gene; V was cut back by 6 bases and J by 2 bases. The CDR3 consists of 14 residues. Written as DNA, the CDR3 is TGTGCCAGCAGAACGGGACAGGGGCAAGAGACCCAGTACTTC. It is translated as CASRTGQGQETQYF.

The CDR3 loop is CASSIATGRDTNTEAFF. DNA of the CDR3: TGTGCCAGTAGTATAGCGACAGGGAGAGACACGAACACTGAAGCTTTCTTT. The rearrangement uses TRBV19 and TRBJ1-1, with 7 bases fitting TRBD1. V lost 1 base, J lost 1 base, and 9 bases stayed unmatched. Germline lookup yields CDR1 LNHDA and CDR2 SQIVND (reference sequence). CDR3 length: 17 amino acids.

This clone was counted a single time. A read error may explain this, as a much larger clone is one base away. The sample contains more than one DNA sequence encoding this CDR3. This chain joins TRBV3-1 (or the pseudogene TRBV3-2) and TRBJ1-2; 7 positions match TRBD1. Germline V gene lookup returns CDR1 LGHDT and CDR2 YNNKEL (reference sequence). Losses at the gene ends were 1 base for V and 2 bases for J; bases not matched to a gene: 7. The CDR3 is 16 residues long. The CDR3 nucleotides are TGTGCCAGCAGCCAAGCCGGGAGAGGGGGCAACTATGGCTACACCTTC. Encoded protein: CASSQAGRGGNYGYTF.

This chain connects TRBV7-8 to TRBJ1-6; possibly TRBD1 for D (6 bases). Germline lookup yields CDR1 SGHVS and CDR2 FQNEAQ. The CDR3 runs to 15 residues. Trimming took off 5 bases at V and 6 bases at J, with 14 bases between the two ends. The CDR3 coding sequence is TGTGCCAGCAGCCCACTTACAGGGAGTAATTCACCCCTCCACTTT. Its protein product is CASSPLTGSNSPLHF.

The rearrangement links TRBV5-4 to TRBJ2-5, with D perhaps TRBD2 (6 bases). Germline CDR1 is SGHNT and CDR2 is YYREEE (reference sequence). The CDR3 sequence is 13 residues long. The V end was cut by 2 bases, the J end by 5 bases, with 10 bases between. In DNA, the CDR3 is TGTGCCAGCAGCTTACGGGGGATGGAGACCCAGTACTTC. It encodes CASSLRGMETQYF.

The rearrangement uses TRBV27 and TRBJ2-7; 9 bases are shared with TRBD1. Losses at the gene ends were 6 bases for V and 2 bases for J; bases not matched to a gene: 11. This CDR3 comprises 16 residues. CDR1 MNHEY and CDR2 SMNVEV come from the germline V gene (reference sequence). The CDR3 protein is CASSPVTGTGPYEQYF. CDR3 bases: TGTGCCAGCAGCCCAGTTACGGGGACAGGGCCCTACGAGCAGTACTTC.

J is TRBJ2-2 and V is TRBV7-6; 10 positions match TRBD2. CDR1 and CDR2 from the germline V gene are SGHVS and FNYEAQ. The V and J ends lost 4 bases and 4 bases, in that order; junction bases with no gene match: 6. CDR3 length: 16 amino acids. Here the CDR3 reads CASSSLAGVSTGELFF. The CDR3 DNA reads as TGTGCCAGCAGCTCTCTAGCGGGAGTAAGCACCGGGGAGCTGTTTTTT. Complete variable domain (other parts from reference TRBV7-6 and TRBJ2-2): GAGVSQSPRYKVTKRGQDVALRCDPISGHVSLYWYRQALGQGPEFLTYFNYEAQQDKSGLPNDRFSAERPEGSISTLTIQRTEQRDSAMYRCASSSLAGVSTGELFFGEGSRLTVL.

The chain joins TRBV30 to TRBJ2-1; the match to TRBD2 covers 8 bases. The V gene end was trimmed by 1 base and the J gene end by 7 bases; junction bases not matched to a gene: 6. Germline V gene data show CDR1 as GTSNPN and CDR2 as SVGIG (reference sequence). The CDR3 covers 14 residues. The CDR3 sequence: CAWSGTGGRNEQFF. As DNA, the CDR3 is TGTGCCTGGAGTGGGACGGGAGGGCGGAATGAGCAGTTCTTC.

The chain uses TRBV27 and TRBJ1-2, with 8 bases that match TRBD1. The CDR3 has 17 amino acids. Germline assignment: CDR1 MNHEY and CDR2 SMNVEV (reference sequence). Trimming removed 0 bases from V and 5 bases from J; junction bases left unmatched: 11. CDR3 nucleotides: TGTGCCAGCAGTTTATCCCCACAGGGGGTGTTCTTATATGGCTACACCTTC. It specifies CASSLSPQGVFLYGYTF.

Written as DNA, the CDR3 is TGCGCCAGCAGCCCGGCGACAGGCCCCTATGGCTACACCTTC. The encoded protein is CASSPATGPYGYTF. This chain links TRBV5-1 with TRBJ1-2; TRBD1 is a possible D gene (6 bases). The V and J ends lost 4 bases and 4 bases respectively, with 14 bases between them. This CDR3 is 14 amino acids long. Germline loops: CDR1 SGHRS, CDR2 YFSETQ. The entire variable domain, with the rest obtained from reference TRBV5-1 and TRBJ1-2, is as follows: KAGVTQTPRYLIKTRGQQVTLSCSPISGHRSVSWYQQTPGQGLQFLFEYFSETQRNKGNFPGRFSGRQFSNSRSEMNVSTLELGDSALYLCASSPATGPYGYTFGSGTRLTVV.

This chain joins TRBV7-2 and TRBJ2-1, with 7 positions matching TRBD1. The CDR3 extends over 16 amino acids. V dropped 4 bases and J dropped 2; count of bases not matched to a gene: 8. Per germline, CDR1 SGHTA and CDR2 FQGNSA. The CDR3 sequence is CASSSRTQGAYNEQFF. The CDR3 coding sequence is TGTGCCAGCAGCTCCAGGACCCAGGGGGCCTACAATGAGCAGTTCTTC.

This rearrangement joins TRBV28 to TRBJ1-2; D is uncertain. The CDR3 has 12 residues. Trimming stripped 3 bases from V and 10 bases from J, with 12 bases between. CDR1 is MDHEN, CDR2 SYDVKM, per germline. The CDR3 reads CASSLAGRDYTF. The CDR3 coding sequence is TGTGCCAGCAGTTTGGCGGGGAGGGACTACACCTTC.

The chain carries TRBV5-6 and TRBJ2-7; 7 bases agree with TRBD1. J lost 2 bases, V lost 4 bases, and 6 bases had no gene match. This CDR3 has 14 residues. The germline CDR1 and CDR2 sequences are SGHDT and YYEEEE. In DNA form, the CDR3 reads TGTGCCAGCAGCGCTACAGGGGCCCCCTACGAGCAGTACGTC. Its protein product is CASSATGAPYEQYV.

V usage is TRBV5-1 and J usage is TRBJ2-5, with a weak D call TRBD2 (6 bases). The length of the CDR3 is 14 residues. Germline CDR1 SGHRS, CDR2 YFSETQ. The V end was cut by 2 bases, the J end by 0 bases, with 8 bases between. CDR3 coding DNA: TGCGCCAGCAGCTTAGGAGGGTACCAAGAGACCCAGTACTTC. Its protein is CASSLGGYQETQYF. Full variable domain (missing parts from reference TRBV5-1 and TRBJ2-5): KAGVTQTPRYLIKTRGQQVTLSCSPISGHRSVSWYQQTPGQGLQFLFEYFSETQRNKGNFPGRFSGRQFSNSRSEMNVSTLELGDSALYLCASSLGGYQETQYFGPGTRLLVL.

The chain has TRBV5-4 and TRBJ1-1; TRBD1 might be the D (6 bases). V was pared by 0 bases and J by 6 bases, with 12 bases between. The germline gives CDR1 SGHNT, CDR2 YYREEE (reference sequence). CDR3 length: 14 amino acids. Here the CDR3 reads CASSLENRAAEAFF. In nucleotides, the CDR3 is TGTGCCAGCAGCTTGGAAAACAGGGCGGCTGAAGCTTTCTTT.

The chain links TRBV2 to TRBJ2-3; TRBD2 matches at 9 bases. The CDR3 consists of 15 residues. The J segment lost 1 base and the V segment lost 6 bases, leaving 5 bases of the junction unmatched. From germline, CDR1 is SNHLY and CDR2 FYNNEI. The CDR3 is CASRAGGPGTDTQYF. The CDR3 nucleotides are TGTGCCAGCAGGGCGGGGGGGCCTGGCACAGATACGCAGTATTTT.

This rearrangement joins TRBV18 to TRBJ2-7; D might be TRBD1 (6 bases). CDR1 is KGHSH and CDR2 is LQKENI in the germline V gene. Trimming stripped 6 bases from V and 6 bases from J, with 12 bases between. This CDR3 comprises 12 residues. The CDR3 is CASSPTGREQYF. The CDR3 coding sequence is TGTGCCAGCTCTCCCACAGGGCGCGAGCAGTACTTC. The whole variable domain, filled in from reference TRBV18 and TRBJ2-7, reads NAGVMQNPRHLVRRRGQEARLRCSPMKGHSHVYWYRQLPEEGLKFMVYLQKENIIDESGMPKERFSAEFPKEGPSILRIQQVVRGDSAAYFCASSPTGREQYFGPGTRLTVT.

The chain uses TRBV5-3 and TRBJ1-5; 7 bases are shared with TRBD1. TRBV5-3 is classed as an ORF, of uncertain function. Trimming cost V 8 bases and J 3 bases; bases outside gene matches: 11. This CDR3 is 15 amino acids long. CDR3 residues: CASPPPDRANQPQHF. The CDR3 nucleotides read TGTGCCAGTCCACCCCCTGACAGGGCCAATCAGCCCCAGCATTTT.

This clone was counted between two and nine times. The chain combines TRBV30 with TRBJ1-5; D possibly corresponds to TRBD1 (6 bases). The CDR3 runs 13 residues. V was cut by 3 bases and J by 7 bases, with 13 bases left in between. Per the germline V gene, CDR1 is GTSNPN and CDR2 is SVGIG (reference sequence). As DNA, the CDR3 is TGTGCCTGGAGAGGGGACATCTACCAGCCCCAGCATTTT. Translated: CAWRGDIYQPQHF. Full variable domain (missing parts from reference TRBV30 and TRBJ1-5): SQTIHQWPATLVQPVGSPLSLECTVEGTSNPNLYWYRQAAGRGLQLLFYSVGIGQISSEVPQNLSASRPQDRQFILSSKKLLLSDSGFYLCAWRGDIYQPQHFGDGTRLSIL.

The chain has TRBV5-1 and TRBJ1-1; a weak D match, TRBD1 (6 bases). V was pared by 3 bases and J by 5 bases, with 20 bases between. The CDR3 contains 16 residues. Germline V lookup: CDR1 SGHRS, CDR2 YFSETQ. The CDR3 spells CASSSRYRAQGTEAFF. The CDR3, as DNA: TGCGCCAGCAGCTCGAGGTACAGGGCCCAGGGGACTGAAGCTTTCTTT.

V and J are TRBV4-3 and TRBJ2-2, with a weak D call TRBD2 (5 bases). Germline loops: CDR1 LGHNA, CDR2 YSLEER. The CDR3 runs to 16 residues. V was shortened by 0 bases and J by 6 bases, with 14 bases between the two germline ends. The chain's CDR3 is CASSQDSPSLPGELFF. In nucleotides, the CDR3 is TGCGCCAGCAGCCAAGATTCTCCTAGCCTTCCCGGGGAGCTGTTTTTT.

The J gene is TRBJ1-5, the V gene TRBV9; D is perhaps TRBD1 (6 bases). V lost 4 bases and J lost 11, with 16 bases in between. The CDR3 is 13 amino acids. Per germline, CDR1 SGDLS and CDR2 YYNGEE. In DNA, the CDR3 is TGTGCCAGCAGCCCCCAAGGGGGGGGAACCCAGCATTTT. Protein product: CASSPQGGGTQHF.

This chain links TRBV7-2 with TRBJ2-7, with D possibly matching TRBD1 (5 bases). Trimming pared 1 base from V and 7 bases from J, leaving 14 bases between. Germline CDR1 reads SGHTA; CDR2 reads FQGNSA. The CDR3 contains 14 residues. The CDR3 loop reads CASSLGQTVSEQYF. CDR3 nucleotide sequence: TGTGCCAGCAGCTTAGGACAGACGGTCTCGGAGCAGTACTTC.

This clone was picked up a small number of times. Written as DNA, the CDR3 is TGTGCCAGCAGCTTAGACACGGAGCCCCTCCACTTT. Protein product: CASSLDTEPLHF. This rearrangement joins TRBV7-9 to TRBJ1-6; D not resolved. Germline V CDR1 and CDR2: SEHNR, FQNEAQ (reference sequence). The CDR3 sequence is 12 residues long. V was clipped by 1 base and J by 13 bases, with 8 bases between them. Full variable domain (missing parts from reference TRBV7-9 and TRBJ1-6): DTGVSQNPRHKITKRGQNVTFRCDPISEHNRLYWYRQTLGQGPEFLTYFQNEAQLEKSRLLSDRFSAERPKGSFSTLEIQRTEQGDSAMYLCASSLDTEPLHFGNGTRLTVT.